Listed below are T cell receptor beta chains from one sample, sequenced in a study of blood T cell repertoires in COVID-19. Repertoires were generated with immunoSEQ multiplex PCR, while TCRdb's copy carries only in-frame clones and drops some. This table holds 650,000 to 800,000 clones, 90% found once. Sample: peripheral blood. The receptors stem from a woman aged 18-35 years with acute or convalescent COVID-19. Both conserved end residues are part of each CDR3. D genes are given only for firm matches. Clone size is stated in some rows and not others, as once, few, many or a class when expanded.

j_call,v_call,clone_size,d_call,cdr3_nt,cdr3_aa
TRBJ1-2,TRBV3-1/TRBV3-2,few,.,TGTGCCAGCAGCCAAGAAGGCCCCTCGGGGAGGGGACCAGCTAACTATGGCTACACCTTC,CASSQEGPSGRGPANYGYTF
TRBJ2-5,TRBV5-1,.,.,TGCGCCAGCAGCCCCTACCAAGAGACCCAGTACTTC,CASSPYQETQYF
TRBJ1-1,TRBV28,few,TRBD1,TGTGCCAGCAGTTCGTCGCCCGGGACAGACGGCTCTGAAGCTTTCTTT,CASSSSPGTDGSEAFF
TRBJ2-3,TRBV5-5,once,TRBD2,TGTGCCAGCACCCCAGATGGCGGGGGGGCGACCGATACGCAGTATTTT,CASTPDGGGATDTQYF
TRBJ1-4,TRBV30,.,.,TGTGCCAGAGACAGCGGGGAAAAACTGTTTTTT,CARDSGEKLFF
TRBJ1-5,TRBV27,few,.,TGTGCCAGCAGTTTACGTCCCAATCAGCCCCAGCATTTT,CASSLRPNQPQHF
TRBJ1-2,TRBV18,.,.,TGTGCCAGCTCACCACTACAGGGTAATGGCTACACCTTC,CASSPLQGNGYTF
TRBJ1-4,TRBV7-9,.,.,TGTGCCAGCAGCTGGGCAGGGGAGAGGGAAAAACTGTTTTTT,CASSWAGEREKLFF
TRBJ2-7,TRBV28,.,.,TGTGCCAGCAGTCCCCTTCGTCTCCGGGACAAATCCTACGAGCAGTACTTC,CASSPLRLRDKSYEQYF
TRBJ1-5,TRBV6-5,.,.,TGTGCCAGCACCCCGGATCGGGGGTATCAGCCCCAGCATTTT,CASTPDRGYQPQHF
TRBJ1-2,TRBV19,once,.,TGTGCCAGTAGTATTTACAGGGCCTCCCAGGGCTACACCTTC,CASSIYRASQGYTF
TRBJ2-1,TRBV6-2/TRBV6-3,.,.,TGTGCCAGCAGTTACTCTCCAGGCTACAATGAGCAGTTCTTC,CASSYSPGYNEQFF
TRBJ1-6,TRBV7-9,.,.,TGTGCCAGCAGCTTGACCGTCGGGTATTCACCCCTCCACTTT,CASSLTVGYSPLHF
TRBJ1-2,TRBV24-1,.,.,TGTGCCACCAGTGATTTTGGCAGTAGCCCATTC,CATSDFGSSPF
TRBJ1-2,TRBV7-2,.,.,TGTGCCAGCAGCCTGGTGGGGGGGAACTATGGCTACACCTTC,CASSLVGGNYGYTF
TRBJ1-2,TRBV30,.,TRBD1,TGTGCCTGGCGACAGGGGCCCTATGGCTACACCTTC,CAWRQGPYGYTF
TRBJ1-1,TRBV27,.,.,TGTGCCAGCTCCCTCCGGGGGTTAGTGAGCACTGAAGCTTTCTTT,CASSLRGLVSTEAFF
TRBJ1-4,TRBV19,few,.,TGTGCCAGTAGTATAGGAATTAGCGGATTCCTGGATGAAAAACTGTTTTTT,CASSIGISGFLDEKLFF
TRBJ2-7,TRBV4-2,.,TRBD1,TGTGCAACCGGGACAGGGGAGTCCTACGAGCAGTACTTC,CATGTGESYEQYF
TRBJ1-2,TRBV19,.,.,TGTGCCAGTATACGGGCAGGAGGAGATCCGAGGTCTACTAACTATGGCTACACCTTC,CASIRAGGDPRSTNYGYTF
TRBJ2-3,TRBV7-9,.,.,TGTGCCAGCAGCTTAAATTCAGGCGATACGCAGTATTTT,CASSLNSGDTQYF
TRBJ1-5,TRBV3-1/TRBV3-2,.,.,TGTGCCAGCAGCCAAGGCCCCGGTGGCAGGGAGGCTCATCAGCCCCAGCATTTT,CASSQGPGGREAHQPQHF
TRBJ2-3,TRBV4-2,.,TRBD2,TGTGCCAGCAGCCAAGCGGTGTCGGGGGGACTAGGGGAGTATTTT,CASSQAVSGGLGEYF
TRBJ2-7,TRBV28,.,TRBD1,TGTGCCAGCAGTTTTACCAGGGGGCTCTACGAGCAGTACTTC,CASSFTRGLYEQYF
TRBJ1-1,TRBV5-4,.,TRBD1,TGTGCCAGCAGGAACGACAGGGGGCTCTCTGAAGCTTTCTTT,CASRNDRGLSEAFF
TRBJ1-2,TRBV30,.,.,TGTGCCTGGGGGACGGGAGCTAACTATGGCTACACCTTC,CAWGTGANYGYTF
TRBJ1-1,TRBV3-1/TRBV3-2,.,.,TGTGCCAGCAGCCAAAACGAGGGAACGGCTTTCTTT,CASSQNEGTAFF
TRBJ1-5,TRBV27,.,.,TGTGCCAGCAGTTTATCGTGGCAGGGCGATCAGCCCCAGCATTTT,CASSLSWQGDQPQHF
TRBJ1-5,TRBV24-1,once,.,TGTGCCACCAGTGATCAGGGGCATAGCAATCAGCCCCAGCATTTT,CATSDQGHSNQPQHF
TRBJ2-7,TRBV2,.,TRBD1,TGTGCCAGCAGACAGACAGGGGGGTCCTACGAGCAGTACTTC,CASRQTGGSYEQYF
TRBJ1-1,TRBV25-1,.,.,TGTGCCAGCAGGACGGGGAACACTGAAGCTTTCTTT,CASRTGNTEAFF
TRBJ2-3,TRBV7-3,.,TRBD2,TGTGCCAGCAGCCCGGGACTAGCCACAGATACGCAGTATTTT,CASSPGLATDTQYF
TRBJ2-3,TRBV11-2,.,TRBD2,TGTGCCAGCAGCAAACTAGCGGGGGGCTCAGATACGCAGTATTTT,CASSKLAGGSDTQYF
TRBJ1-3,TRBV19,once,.,TGTGCCAGTAGTATCCAGGGTAGGCCTGTCCCTGGAAACACCATATATTTT,CASSIQGRPVPGNTIYF
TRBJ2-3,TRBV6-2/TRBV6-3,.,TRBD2,TGTGCCAGCAGTCTTACTAGCGGGGGGGGCACAGATACGCAGTATTTT,CASSLTSGGGTDTQYF
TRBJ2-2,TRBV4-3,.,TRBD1,TGCGCCAGCAGCCTGCGGACAGGGGGGCGTCCCGGGGAGCTGTTTTTT,CASSLRTGGRPGELFF
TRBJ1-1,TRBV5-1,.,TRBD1,TGCGCCAGCAGCTTGCTGCAGGGGGGCGACACTGAAGCTTTCTTT,CASSLLQGGDTEAFF
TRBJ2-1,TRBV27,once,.,TGTGCCAGCAGTTTACCGCAGGCGCCGCAGTTCTTC,CASSLPQAPQFF
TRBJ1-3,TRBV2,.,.,TGTGCCAGCAGCCCCATCCAGGGAAACACCATATATTTT,CASSPIQGNTIYF
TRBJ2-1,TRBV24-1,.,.,TGTGCCACCAGGGCCCCAGGGGGGTGCCCCTACAATGAGCAGTTCTTC,CATRAPGGCPYNEQFF